Below are 26 T cell receptor beta chains sequenced from a single sample in a study of blood T cell repertoires in COVID-19. Measured with immunoSEQ multiplex PCR; TCRdb has only the in-frame clones, and not every one. Of approximately 130,000 clones in the sample, roughly 85% were seen once. What was sequenced was peripheral blood. The source of these receptors is a human donor in a cohort sampled during active COVID-19.

This clone was detected only once. V usage is TRBV7-8 and J usage is TRBJ1-3, with D maybe TRBD1 (6 bases). This CDR3 has 14 amino acids. CDR1 and CDR2 (germline): SGHVS, FQNEAQ. V was cut by 7 bases and J by 4 bases, with 14 bases left in between. This chain's CDR3 is CASINPGQGNTIYF. For the CDR3, the DNA is TGTGCCAGCATCAATCCGGGACAAGGAAACACCATATATTTT. Full variable domain (remainder filled in from reference TRBV7-8 and TRBJ1-3): GAGVSQSPRYKVAKRGQDVALRCDPISGHVSLFWYQQALGQGPEFLTYFQNEAQLDKSGLPSDRFFAERPEGSVSTLKIQRTQQEDSAVYLCASINPGQGNTIYFGEGSWLTVV.

The J gene is TRBJ2-1, the V gene TRBV2; the match to TRBD1 covers 7 bases. CDR1 is SNHLY, CDR2 FYNNEI, per germline. The CDR3 consists of 14 residues. The V gene end was trimmed by 5 bases and the J gene end by 6 bases; junction bases not matched to a gene: 7. This CDR3 is CASSSDRVFNEQFF. The DNA of the CDR3 is TGTGCCAGCAGTAGCGACAGGGTTTTCAATGAGCAGTTCTTC.

V is TRBV5-1 and J is TRBJ2-3; 7 bases map to TRBD1. Germline CDR1 and CDR2: SGHRS and YFSETQ. V shed 7 bases, J shed 3 bases, and the junction held 14 bases outside the gene matches. The CDR3 length is 16 residues. The CDR3 region is CASRMDSGQRTDTQYF. Written as DNA, the CDR3 is TGCGCCAGCCGAATGGACTCGGGACAGCGGACAGATACGCAGTATTTT.

J is TRBJ1-1 and V is TRBV18, with 7 bases aligning to TRBD1. Germline V gives CDR1 KGHSH, CDR2 LQKENI. V was clipped by 1 base and J by 9 bases; unmatched bases: 2. CDR3 size: 12 residues. CDR3 protein: CASSPLQGQAFF. Written as DNA, the CDR3 is TGTGCCAGCTCACCACTACAGGGGCAAGCTTTCTTT.

The J gene is TRBJ2-2, the V gene TRBV10-3; D perhaps matches TRBD2 (5 bases). This CDR3 has 13 amino acids. CDR1 ENHRY and CDR2 SYGVKD come from the germline V gene. The V end was cut by 6 bases, the J end by 3 bases, with 8 bases between. As DNA, the CDR3 is TGTGCCATCAGGAGGGAACACACCGGGGAGCTGTTTTTT. It specifies CAIRREHTGELFF.

J is TRBJ2-5 and V is TRBV11-3, with TRBD2 matching 7 bases. Germline assignment: CDR1 SGHNT and CDR2 YENEEA. The CDR3 is 15 amino acids. J lost 3 bases, V lost 0 bases, and 4 bases had no gene match. This CDR3 is CASSLEGEGEETQYF. CDR3 sequence (DNA): TGTGCCAGCAGCTTAGAAGGGGAGGGTGAAGAGACCCAGTACTTC.

The chain joins TRBV28 to TRBJ1-3; D gene ambiguous. The V gene lost 4 bases and the J gene lost 3 bases, with 10 bases spanning the gap. CDR3 length equals 14 residues. Germline V gene data show CDR1 as MDHEN and CDR2 as SYDVKM. CDR3 in amino acids: CASSSQWSGNTIYF. The CDR3 DNA reads TGTGCCAGCAGTTCCCAGTGGAGTGGAAACACCATATATTTT.

The chain combines TRBV6-5 with TRBJ1-6, with TRBD1 matching 9 bases. Per the germline V gene, CDR1 is MNHEY and CDR2 is SVGAGI. V trimming: 6 bases; J trimming: 10 bases; junction bases outside the gene matches: 10. The CDR3 loop spans 15 amino acids. The CDR3 sequence is CASSLGTGRGSPLHF. CDR3 coding DNA: TGTGCCAGCAGCCTTGGGACAGGGCGGGGATCACCCCTCCACTTT.

The rearrangement joins TRBV7-8 to TRBJ1-6; D may be TRBD1 (6 bases). Trimming cost V 5 bases and J 3 bases, with 11 bases left between them. Germline V CDR1 and CDR2: SGHVS, FQNEAQ. The CDR3 is made up of 15 amino acids. The CDR3 protein is CASSRDRNYNSPLHF. CDR3 DNA: TGTGCCAGCAGCCGAGACAGGAACTATAATTCACCCCTCCACTTT. Full variable domain (remainder filled in from reference TRBV7-8 and TRBJ1-6): GAGVSQSPRYKVAKRGQDVALRCDPISGHVSLFWYQQALGQGPEFLTYFQNEAQLDKSGLPSDRFFAERPEGSVSTLKIQRTQQEDSAVYLCASSRDRNYNSPLHFGNGTRLTVT.

The chain combines TRBV6-5 with TRBJ2-7; TRBD2 aligns across 9 bases. Trimming took 6 bases from V and 7 from J; bases not matched to a gene: 10. The CDR3 runs to 14 residues. The V gene's germline CDR1 is MNHEY and CDR2 SVGAGI. The CDR3 sequence is CASRIAGAALEQYV. The CDR3 region has the DNA TGTGCCAGCAGGATAGCGGGAGCGGCTTTAGAGCAGTACGTC.

This clone occurred a few times. This rearrangement joins TRBV6-7 to TRBJ2-3; TRBD2 aligns across 8 bases. TRBV6-7 qualifies as an ORF whose function is uncertain. The CDR3 spans 16 residues. With 2 bases clipped from V and 4 bases from J, the junction kept 8 bases outside the gene matches. DNA for the CDR3: TGTGCCAGCAGTTACGGTCCGGGGGGGACGGCAGATACGCAGTATTTT. This sequence encodes CASSYGPGGTADTQYF.

The V gene is TRBV7-6, the J gene TRBJ1-1; possible D gene TRBD1, 6 bases. Germline CDR1 reads SGHVS; CDR2 reads FNYEAQ. V shed 1 base and J shed 5 bases, with 17 bases lying between them. The CDR3 extends over 16 amino acids. The CDR3 spells CASSLGLGARGTEAFF. The CDR3 nucleotides read TGTGCCAGCAGCTTAGGGCTGGGGGCAAGGGGAACTGAAGCTTTCTTT.

J is TRBJ2-7 and V is TRBV27; 14 nucleotides align to TRBD2. CDR3 size: 16 residues. V gave up 5 bases and J gave up 7 bases; unmatched junction bases: 10. The germline gives CDR1 MNHEY, CDR2 SMNVEV (reference sequence). CDR3 sequence reads: CASSPGLAGGFGEQYV. Written as DNA, the CDR3 is TGTGCCAGCAGTCCTGGACTAGCGGGAGGCTTTGGGGAGCAGTACGTC.

V usage is TRBV5-4 and J usage is TRBJ2-7; unclear D gene. Per germline, CDR1 SGHNT and CDR2 YYREEE (reference sequence). Between the trimmed V and J ends, which lost 2 bases and 0 bases, there was a span of 6 bases. CDR3 length equals 13 residues. The CDR3 DNA reads TGTGCCAGCAGCTTCAGGTCCTCCTACGAGCAGTACTTC. This codes for CASSFRSSYEQYF.

The chain employs TRBV5-1 and TRBJ1-2, with 11 bases that match TRBD1. The V gene's germline CDR1 is SGHRS and CDR2 YFSETQ. With V trimmed by 4 bases and J by 8 bases, 13 bases remained unmatched. This CDR3 is 16 amino acids long. The CDR3 DNA reads as TGCGCCAGCAGCAGGGACAGGGGGATGGGAACTCGGGGCTACACCTTC. This sequence encodes CASSRDRGMGTRGYTF. Using reference TRBV5-1 and TRBJ1-2 for the parts outside the CDR3, the full variable domain is KAGVTQTPRYLIKTRGQQVTLSCSPISGHRSVSWYQQTPGQGLQFLFEYFSETQRNKGNFPGRFSGRQFSNSRSEMNVSTLELGDSALYLCASSRDRGMGTRGYTFGSGTRLTVV.

The V and J genes are TRBV5-4 and TRBJ1-2, with 7 bases fitting TRBD1. Germline V gene lookup returns CDR1 SGHNT and CDR2 YYREEE (reference sequence). There are 15 residues in the CDR3. V shed 4 bases and J 3 bases; nucleotides not matched to a gene: 9. The CDR3 nucleotides read TGTGCCAGCAGCCGCCGAGACAGGGACGACTATGGCTACACCTTC. It is translated as CASSRRDRDDYGYTF.

This clone was seen a few times. The chain couples TRBV4-1 to TRBJ2-3; 8 bases map to TRBD2. J lost 2 bases, V lost 6 bases, and 10 bases had no gene match. Germline values: CDR1 MGHRA, CDR2 YSYEKL. This CDR3 is 16 amino acids long. CDR3 nucleotides: TGCGCCAGCAGTTCCCTTGGACTAGCTACCACAGATACGCAGTATTTT. This encodes CASSSLGLATTDTQYF.

The rearrangement links TRBV7-2 to TRBJ2-7; D is unclear. Trimming took 1 base from V and 2 from J, leaving 9 bases between them. Germline-derived CDR1 and CDR2 are SGHTA and FQGNSA. The CDR3 totals 14 residues. CDR3: CASSLEGAPYEQYF. The CDR3 bases are TGTGCCAGCAGCTTAGAAGGAGCGCCCTACGAGCAGTACTTC.

The V gene is TRBV7-2, the J gene TRBJ1-1, with TRBD1 identical over 9 bases. With V trimmed by 4 bases and J by 0 bases, 12 bases remained unmatched. The CDR3 spans 18 residues. Germline V lookup: CDR1 SGHTA, CDR2 FQGNSA. DNA for the CDR3: TGTGCCAGCAGCTCCCGGGGGACAGGGAACCTTCTGAACACTGAAGCTTTCTTT. As protein: CASSSRGTGNLLNTEAFF.

J is TRBJ1-1 and V is TRBV7-9; D is unclear. Germline CDR1 is SEHNR and CDR2 is FQNEAQ (reference sequence). The CDR3 length is 12 residues. Deletions cut 5 bases from V and 3 bases from J, with 7 bases between. CDR3 sequence: CASSPTDTEAFF. In DNA form, the CDR3 reads TGTGCCAGCAGCCCAACAGACACTGAAGCTTTCTTT.

V usage is TRBV9 and J usage is TRBJ1-1, with D hard to call. The CDR3 loop spans 15 amino acids. V was pared by 2 bases and J by 1 base, with 12 bases between. CDR1 and CDR2 from the germline V gene are SGDLS and YYNGEE. Written as DNA, the CDR3 is TGTGCCAGCAGCGTTTCATCCGACACGAACACTGAAGCTTTCTTT. Translating gives CASSVSSDTNTEAFF.

The CDR3 spells CASSQVPGYDTEAFF. The CDR3 coding sequence is TGCGCCAGCAGCCAAGTTCCGGGTTATGACACTGAAGCTTTCTTT. The chain recombines TRBV4-3 with TRBJ1-1; D is unresolved. The CDR3 covers 15 residues. The V gene's germline CDR1 is LGHNA and CDR2 YSLEER. Trimming shortened V by 1 base and J by 3 bases, and 12 bases separated the two germline ends.

The chain uses TRBV7-9 and TRBJ2-3, with a tentative D call TRBD1 (5 bases). The CDR3 spans 14 residues. Germline V gives CDR1 SEHNR, CDR2 FQNEAQ (reference sequence). The V end lost 1 base, the J end lost 5 bases, and 10 bases lay between the germline ends. The CDR3 DNA is TGTGCCAGCAGCTTAGATGGGGCGGTAGATACGCAGTATTTT. It specifies CASSLDGAVDTQYF.

The chain employs TRBV7-2 and TRBJ1-3, with D possibly being TRBD1 (6 bases). This CDR3 has 16 residues. Between the trimmed V and J ends, which lost 0 bases and 3 bases, there was a span of 12 bases. From germline, CDR1 is SGHTA and CDR2 FQGNSA. CDR3 amino acids: CASSLAAGVVGNTIYF. The CDR3 nucleotides are TGTGCCAGCAGCTTAGCGGCAGGGGTTGTTGGAAACACCATATATTTT.

Only one count was recorded for this clone. The chain joins TRBV6-2 or TRBV6-3 to TRBJ2-1; weak D call: TRBD1 (5 bases). CDR1 and CDR2 from the germline V gene are MNHEY and SVGEGT. V lost 6 bases to trimming and J lost 4 bases, with 16 bases between them. The CDR3 runs to 15 residues. The CDR3 region is CASRPGQGNYNEQFF. The CDR3 region has the DNA TGTGCCAGCAGGCCTGGACAAGGAAATTACAATGAGCAGTTCTTC.

This chain links TRBV15 with TRBJ2-7, with D tentatively TRBD1 (5 bases). The CDR3 has 14 residues. The germline CDR1 and CDR2 sequences are LNHNV and YYDKDF (reference sequence). Trimming cost V 0 bases and J 5 bases, with 11 bases left between them. CDR3 coding DNA: TGTGCCACCAGCAGAGAAGGAGCAGGGAACGAGCAGTACTTC. Translated: CATSREGAGNEQYF.